This record looks at one T cell receptor (beta chain) sequence and its context. What it recognizes is unknown. The V gene's germline CDR1 is SGHVS and CDR2 FNYEAQ. This CDR3 contains 17 residues. V gave up 1 base and J gave up 5 bases; unmatched junction bases: 5. Ipilimumab-mediated CTLA-4 blockade plus focal radiation was given to patients having chemo-refractory metastatic non-small-cell lung cancer. This sample was taken from a study of radiotherapy plus CTLA-4 blockade in lung cancer. Points from the study as a whole: Tumor-derived TCR clones expanded in blood after radiotherapy plus ipilimumab.

The repertoire was sequenced with immunoSEQ multiplex PCR; TCRdb's copy has only in-frame clones and lacks some. The sample consists of about 60,000 clones, 65% to 80% of them appearing once. The sequence was obtained from a human donor with non-small cell lung cancer whose response to radiotherapy plus ipilimumab could not be evaluated. The genes are TRBV7-6 and TRBJ2-2, with 12 bases aligning to TRBD2. The starting material was peripheral blood, obtained from a patient treated with radiotherapy plus ipilimumab. CDR3 sequence reads: CASSLERLAGGTGELFF. DNA of the CDR3: TGTGCCAGCAGCTTAGAGCGGCTAGCGGGAGGGACCGGGGAGCTGTTTTTT. Complete variable domain (other parts from reference TRBV7-6 and TRBJ2-2): GAGVSQSPRYKVTKRGQDVALRCDPISGHVSLYWYRQALGQGPEFLTYFNYEAQQDKSGLPNDRFSAERPEGSISTLTIQRTEQRDSAMYRCASSLERLAGGTGELFFGEGSRLTVL.